Listed here are 20 T cell receptor beta chains from one sample, sequenced in a study of blood T cell repertoires in COVID-19 (TCRdb year 2020). Libraries came from the immunoSEQ multiplex PCR assay. The source is immuneACCESS, and TCRdb retained only in-frame sequences with V and J called. Part of the clones is not carried over; for the studies checked, unresolved V genes explain less than half of this, and the remainder is unexplained. The sample table shows some 350,000 clones, and about 90% are seen once. The ten largest account for about 5.2% of the sample. The source material was PBMCs or T cells enriched from blood (not recorded which). These receptors were collected from a woman younger than 45 who had recovered from COVID-19.

The chain carries TRBV29-1 and TRBJ1-3; no clear D. Between the trimmed V and J ends, which lost 6 bases and 0 bases, there was a span of 9 bases. Germline V gives CDR1 SQVTM, CDR2 ANQGSEA. The CDR3 spans 13 residues. CDR3 protein: CSVSPSSGNTIYF. DNA of the CDR3: TGCAGCGTCTCACCCAGCTCTGGAAACACCATATATTTT.

The chain employs TRBV11-3 and TRBJ1-2, with 10 bases aligning to TRBD1. This CDR3 is built from 21 residues. The germline V gene has CDR1 SGHNT and CDR2 YENEEA. The V gene end was trimmed by 0 bases and the J gene end by 2 bases; junction bases not matched to a gene: 18. CDR3 in amino acids: CASSLEQRQGAYLPSNYGYTF. CDR3 coding DNA: TGTGCCAGCAGCTTAGAGCAAAGACAGGGGGCATACCTTCCCTCCAACTATGGCTACACCTTC.

The chain uses TRBV5-4 and TRBJ1-2, with D perhaps matching TRBD1 (6 bases). Germline V gene sequence: CDR1 SGHNT, CDR2 YYREEE (reference sequence). The CDR3 is 15 residues long. The V gene lost 2 bases and the J gene lost 5 bases, with 16 bases spanning the gap. The CDR3 DNA follows: TGTGCCAGCAGCTTTGGCCAGGGGTCGATTTATGGCTACACCTTC. It yields the protein CASSFGQGSIYGYTF. Together with reference TRBV5-4 and TRBJ1-2, the CDR3 gives the full variable domain: ETGVTQSPTHLIKTRGQQVTLRCSSQSGHNTVSWYQQALGQGPQFIFQYYREEENGRGNFPPRFSGLQFPNYSSELNVNALELDDSALYLCASSFGQGSIYGYTFGSGTRLTVV.

In DNA form, the CDR3 reads TGTGCCAGCAGTGAAGGGATGGGAGGGTTCGTCTACGAGCAGTACTTC. Its translation is CASSEGMGGFVYEQYF. This chain joins TRBV2 and TRBJ2-7; 7 bases align to TRBD2. The CDR3 extends over 16 amino acids. With V trimmed by 1 base and J by 3 bases, 9 bases remained unmatched. Germline CDR1 reads SNHLY; CDR2 reads FYNNEI.

Only a few counts were recorded for this clone. This sequence joins TRBV4-3 and TRBJ2-5; no definite D call. The CDR3 runs 13 residues. V was clipped by 0 bases and J by 5 bases, with 7 bases between them. Germline CDR1 and CDR2: LGHNA and YSLEER. CDR3 nucleotides: TGCGCCAGCAGCCAAGATTCCGGGGAGACCCAGTACTTC. This codes for CASSQDSGETQYF.

This chain joins TRBV10-3 and TRBJ1-2, with D possibly matching TRBD1 (6 bases). The CDR3 consists of 14 residues. V was clipped by 6 bases and J by 6 bases, with 17 bases between them. CDR1 is ENHRY, CDR2 SYGVKD, per germline. CDR3 nucleotide sequence: TGTGCCATCAGGCCACGGGACAATGAGGATGGCTACACCTTC. Its protein product is CAIRPRDNEDGYTF.

The CDR3 coding sequence is TGTGCCAGCAGCCATGACAGGGCCTATGGCTACACCTTC. This sequence encodes CASSHDRAYGYTF. The chain couples TRBV7-9 to TRBJ1-2, with 7 bases identical to TRBD1. This CDR3 has 13 residues. Germline V gene sequence: CDR1 SEHNR, CDR2 FQNEAQ (reference sequence). With V trimmed by 5 bases and J by 4 bases, 4 bases remained unmatched.

The V gene is TRBV5-4, the J gene TRBJ2-1; 8 bases are a match to TRBD2. Germline V gives CDR1 SGHNT, CDR2 YYREEE (reference sequence). This CDR3 has 15 residues. The trim removed 5 bases at V and 4 bases at J, leaving 8 bases unmatched. CDR3: CASREGGGNYNEQFF. The CDR3 DNA reads as TGTGCCAGCAGGGAAGGCGGGGGGAATTACAATGAGCAGTTCTTC.

DNA for the CDR3: TGTGCCTCCTCCGCAAAGGGGCGGTATGGCTACACCTTC. Translating gives CASSAKGRYGYTF. This rearrangement joins TRBV19 to TRBJ1-2, with a weak D call TRBD1 (5 bases). CDR1 and CDR2 (germline): LNHDA, SQIVND (reference sequence). This CDR3 comprises 13 residues. The V end was cut by 11 bases, the J end by 5 bases, with 18 bases between.

The chain's CDR3 is CASSRDFSYEQYF. CDR3 nucleotides: TGTGCCAGCAGCCGGGACTTCTCCTACGAGCAGTACTTC. This chain uses TRBV12-3 or TRBV12-4 with TRBJ2-7; maybe TRBD2 (6 bases). The V end lost 6 bases, the J end lost 0 bases, and 9 bases lay between the germline ends. The CDR3 totals 13 residues.

This chain links TRBV24-1 with TRBJ1-2; tentatively, D is TRBD1 (6 bases). The CDR3 is 13 residues long. Germline V gene lookup returns CDR1 KGHDR and CDR2 SFDVKD. V was pared by 3 bases and J by 7 bases, with 11 bases between. The CDR3 reads CATSDGQRSGYTF. The DNA for the CDR3 is TGTGCCACCAGTGATGGACAGCGTTCTGGCTACACCTTC.

The CDR3 region has the DNA TGCGCCAGCAGCCAAAACGTCTGGGGGGTCACGGGCTACACCTTC. Amino acids: CASSQNVWGVTGYTF. The genes are TRBV4-3 and TRBJ1-2; D is perhaps TRBD1 (5 bases). CDR3 size: 15 residues. CDR1 is LGHNA, CDR2 YSLEER, per germline. V shed 2 bases and J shed 8 bases, with 18 bases lying between them.

The rearrangement uses TRBV6-6 and TRBJ1-2; a possible D gene is TRBD1 (5 bases). Trimming pared 6 bases from V and 0 bases from J, leaving 14 bases between. Germline CDR1 MNHNY, CDR2 SVGAGI (reference sequence). This CDR3 contains 15 residues. The CDR3 DNA reads TGTGCCAGCAGCCTGACAGAGAACCCTAACTATGGCTACACCTTC. Translated, it gives CASSLTENPNYGYTF.

The rearrangement joins TRBV5-1 to TRBJ1-1; D call uncertain. The germline gives CDR1 SGHRS, CDR2 YFSETQ. The CDR3 spans 15 residues. V was cut by 5 bases and J by 1 base, with 15 bases left in between. The CDR3 DNA reads TGCGCCAGCAGTCATAGGGAGGGTCCGAACACTGAAGCTTTCTTT. It encodes CASSHREGPNTEAFF.

The chain employs TRBV30 and TRBJ1-4, with TRBD1 identical over 7 bases. V shed 3 bases and J 6 bases; nucleotides not matched to a gene: 4. From germline, CDR1 is GTSNPN and CDR2 SVGIG (reference sequence). The length of the CDR3 is 13 residues. CDR3 protein: CAWRRRGDEKLFF. The CDR3 region has the DNA TGTGCCTGGAGGCGCAGGGGGGATGAAAAACTGTTTTTT.

V usage is TRBV7-2 and J usage is TRBJ2-3, with a weak D call TRBD1 (6 bases). Trimming took off 4 bases at V and 0 bases at J, with 14 bases between the two ends. The germline CDR1 and CDR2 sequences are SGHTA and FQGNSA. The CDR3 extends over 16 amino acids. CDR3 coding DNA: TGTGCCAGCAGCTGGGGGCCCCCCCCTAGCACAGATACGCAGTATTTT. Translating it yields CASSWGPPPSTDTQYF.

The rearrangement joins TRBV5-1 to TRBJ1-4, with D perhaps TRBD1 (5 bases). V was pared by 1 base and J by 8 bases, with 12 bases between. The germline V gene has CDR1 SGHRS and CDR2 YFSETQ. The CDR3 consists of 14 residues. The CDR3 region is CASSLWAREEKLFF. The CDR3, as DNA: TGCGCCAGCAGCTTGTGGGCCAGGGAAGAAAAACTGTTTTTT. Full variable domain (missing parts from reference TRBV5-1 and TRBJ1-4): KAGVTQTPRYLIKTRGQQVTLSCSPISGHRSVSWYQQTPGQGLQFLFEYFSETQRNKGNFPGRFSGRQFSNSRSEMNVSTLELGDSALYLCASSLWAREEKLFFGSGTQLSVL.

The chain has TRBV13 and TRBJ2-7, with a tentative D call TRBD1 (5 bases). Trimming left V 7 bases short and J 4 bases short, with 14 bases between. The CDR3 length is 13 residues. Germline lookup yields CDR1 PRHDT and CDR2 FYEKMQ (reference sequence). This chain's CDR3 is CASKRGLGYEQYF. The CDR3 DNA reads TGTGCCAGCAAAAGGGGATTAGGGTACGAGCAGTACTTC.

This clone was seen only once. The chain combines TRBV28 with TRBJ1-1; D may be TRBD1 (5 bases). Per the germline V gene, CDR1 is MDHEN and CDR2 is SYDVKM. The CDR3 totals 16 residues. The V and J ends lost 6 bases and 1 base respectively, with 18 bases between them. As DNA, the CDR3 is TGTGCCAGCAGCAGTCACTACGGGGGGGAGAACACTGAAGCTTTCTTT. It encodes CASSSHYGGENTEAFF. The variable domain in full, with the rest retrieved from reference TRBV28 and TRBJ1-1, is DVKVTQSSRYLVKRTGEKVFLECVQDMDHENMFWYRQDPGLGLRLIYFSYDVKMKEKGDIPEGYSVSREKKERFSLILESASTNQTSMYLCASSSHYGGENTEAFFGQGTRLTVV.

The gene calls are TRBV7-9 and TRBJ1-1; D perhaps matches TRBD1 (6 bases). The CDR3 loop spans 16 amino acids. The V gene lost 0 bases and the J gene lost 1 base, with 12 bases spanning the gap. Germline V gene sequence: CDR1 SEHNR, CDR2 FQNEAQ (reference sequence). In nucleotides, the CDR3 is TGTGCCAGCAGCTTAGCGGTTGGCAGGGGGAACACTGAAGCTTTCTTT. It encodes CASSLAVGRGNTEAFF.